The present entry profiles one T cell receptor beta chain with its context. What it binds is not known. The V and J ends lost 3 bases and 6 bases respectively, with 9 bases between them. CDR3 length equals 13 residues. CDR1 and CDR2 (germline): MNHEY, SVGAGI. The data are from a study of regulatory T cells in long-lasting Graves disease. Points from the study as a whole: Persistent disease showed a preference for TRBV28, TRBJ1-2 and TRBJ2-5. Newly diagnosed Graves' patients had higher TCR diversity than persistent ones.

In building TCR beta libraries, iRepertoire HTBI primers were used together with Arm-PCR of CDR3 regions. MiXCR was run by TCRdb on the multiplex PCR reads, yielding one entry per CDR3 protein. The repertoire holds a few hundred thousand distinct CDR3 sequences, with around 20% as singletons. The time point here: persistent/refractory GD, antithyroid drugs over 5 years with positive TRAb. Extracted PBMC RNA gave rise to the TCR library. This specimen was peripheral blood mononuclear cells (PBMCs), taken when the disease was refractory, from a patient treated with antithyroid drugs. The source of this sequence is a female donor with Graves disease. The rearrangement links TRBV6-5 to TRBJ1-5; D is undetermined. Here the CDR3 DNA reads TGTGCCAGCAGTTATTCAGTCGCTCAGCCCCAGCATTTT. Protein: CASSYSVAQPQHF.